The 15 T cell receptor beta chains listed next were all sequenced from one sample in a study of T-cell memory formation after mild COVID-19. TCRdb analysed the 5' RACE reads with MiXCR anew, one entry per CDR3 protein. The sample gives around 200,000 distinct CDR3 sequences, around 27% of which show up once; over 9.5% is in the top ten. Sequenced material: PBMCs or a T cell subset sorted from them (not recorded which). These receptors were collected from an adult woman who had mild COVID-19 (a few samples of this study predate the infection). Cell type and time point are not known.

J is TRBJ2-3 and V is TRBV15; D is uncertain. V was clipped by 3 bases and J by 0 bases, with 10 bases between them. The CDR3 spans 15 residues. CDR1 is LNHNV and CDR2 is YYDKDF in the germline V gene (reference sequence). The CDR3 is CATSRGGGSTDTQYF. CDR3 nucleotides: TGTGCCACCAGCAGGGGCGGTGGTAGCACAGATACGCAGTATTTT.

A few counts support this clonotype. This chain joins TRBV12-3 or TRBV12-4 and TRBJ2-1; D gene uncertain. V was pared by 3 bases and J by 11 bases, with 8 bases between. The CDR3 has 11 residues. This chain's CDR3 is CASSFSYQQFF. The CDR3 nucleotides read TGTGCCAGCAGTTTCTCCTATCAGCAGTTCTTC.

The chain employs TRBV6-2 or TRBV6-3 and TRBJ2-7; D is tentatively TRBD1 or TRBD2 (5 bases each). This CDR3 is 13 amino acids long. V lost 7 bases and J 3 bases, leaving 13 bases between the germline ends. Germline V gives CDR1 MNHEY, CDR2 SVGEGT. For the CDR3, the DNA is TGTGCCAGCACCGGGGCCTCCTACTACGAGCAGTACTTC. This codes for CASTGASYYEQYF.

The J gene is TRBJ1-5, the V gene TRBV24-1; no definite D call. The V and J ends lost 3 bases and 3 bases respectively, with 8 bases between them. Germline V gene lookup returns CDR1 KGHDR and CDR2 SFDVKD. CDR3 length equals 14 residues. Here the CDR3 reads CATSDKEYNQPQHF. CDR3 DNA sequence: TGTGCCACCAGTGATAAGGAGTACAATCAGCCCCAGCATTTT.

This clonotype was detected only a few times. CDR3 sequence (DNA): TGTGCCAGTAGTATCGGCAATGAGCAGTTCTTC. Its translation is CASSIGNEQFF. This chain uses TRBV19 with TRBJ2-1; D unclear. V dropped 3 bases and J dropped 6 bases, with 3 bases sitting between them. The CDR3 loop spans 11 amino acids. The germline CDR1 and CDR2 sequences are LNHDA and SQIVND (reference sequence).

The rearrangement links TRBV4-1 to TRBJ2-7; TRBD2 aligns across 9 bases. The germline V gene encodes CDR1 MGHRA and CDR2 YSYEKL. The CDR3 has 16 amino acids. The V segment lost 2 bases and the J segment 2 bases; nucleotides outside the gene matches: 7. The CDR3 bases are TGCGCCAGCAGCCAAAGTAGCGGGGGCCCTACCTACGAGCAGTACTTC. It codes for CASSQSSGGPTYEQYF.

This clonotype was counted between two and nine times. This sequence joins TRBV5-1 and TRBJ2-6; D gene ambiguous. Deletions cut 0 bases from V and 0 bases from J, with 13 bases between. This CDR3 comprises 18 residues. Germline CDR1 and CDR2: SGHRS and YFSETQ. CDR3 coding DNA: TGCGCCAGCAGCTTGGATGCACAGCAGAGCTCTGGGGCCAACGTCCTGACTTTC. This sequence encodes CASSLDAQQSSGANVLTF.

This clonotype has only a few counts. This rearrangement joins TRBV10-3 to TRBJ2-5, with 8 bases aligning to TRBD1. Germline assignment: CDR1 ENHRY and CDR2 SYGVKD. The CDR3 sequence is 17 residues long. J was trimmed by 5 bases and V by 3 bases; bases with no gene match: 14. The CDR3 protein is CAISDLFVAGGDETQYF. CDR3 DNA sequence: TGTGCCATCAGTGATCTCTTCGTGGCAGGGGGCGATGAGACCCAGTACTTC.

The chain joins TRBV10-3 to TRBJ2-3; 8 bases fit TRBD2. The trim removed 3 bases at V and 3 bases at J, leaving 8 bases unmatched. CDR1 is ENHRY and CDR2 is SYGVKD in the germline V gene. The CDR3 runs 16 residues. The CDR3 region has the DNA TGTGCCATCAGTGAATCGCTAGCGGGTCCAACAGATACGCAGTATTTT. Its protein product is CAISESLAGPTDTQYF.

The gene calls are TRBV7-3 and TRBJ2-1; possibly TRBD2 for D (6 bases). This CDR3 is 13 amino acids long. Between the trimmed V and J ends, which lost 4 bases and 10 bases, there was a span of 14 bases. CDR1 SGHTA and CDR2 FQGTGA come from the germline V gene. The CDR3 here is CASSSSGGLEQFF. The CDR3 DNA is TGTGCCAGCAGCTCCTCAGGAGGGCTAGAGCAGTTCTTC.

This clonotype was found many times. This chain uses TRBV7-2 with TRBJ1-3; unclear D gene. This CDR3 contains 15 residues. The V and J ends lost 1 base and 0 bases respectively, with 7 bases between them. In germline, CDR1 is SGHTA, CDR2 FQGNSA. This CDR3 is CASSLDGSSGNTIYF. CDR3 bases: TGTGCCAGCAGCTTAGACGGGAGCTCTGGAAACACCATATATTTT.

The chain is built from TRBV7-9 and TRBJ2-7, with unresolved D. The V end lost 1 base, the J end lost 3 bases, and 7 bases lay between the germline ends. The CDR3 has 13 residues. CDR1 and CDR2 (germline): SEHNR, FQNEAQ (reference sequence). The CDR3 DNA sequence: TGTGCCAGCAGCTTAGTCGGATACTACGAGCAGTACTTC. Translating it yields CASSLVGYYEQYF.

V usage is TRBV7-2 and J usage is TRBJ2-1; 7 bases fit TRBD1. This CDR3 has 15 amino acids. V was pared by 5 bases and J by 7 bases, with 11 bases of the junction left unmatched. Looked up from germline, CDR1 is SGHTA and CDR2 is FQGNSA. The CDR3 loop reads CASSHRDSQENEQFF. The CDR3 DNA reads TGTGCCAGCAGCCACCGGGACAGCCAAGAAAATGAGCAGTTCTTC.

This sequence joins TRBV12-3 or TRBV12-4 and TRBJ1-2; D gene uncertain. Trimming removed 0 bases at V and 4 bases at J, with 18 bases between. The CDR3 is made up of 17 amino acids. CDR3 bases: TGTGCCAGCAGTTTAGCGTCCGTTGCCTGGGCCCCCTATGGCTACACCTTC. It specifies CASSLASVAWAPYGYTF.

The genes are TRBV6-2 or TRBV6-3 and TRBJ2-7; TRBD2 matches 8 bases. In germline, CDR1 is MNHEY, CDR2 SVGEGT. The CDR3 contains 11 residues. V shed 10 bases and J 6 bases; nucleotides not matched to a gene: 5. In nucleotides, the CDR3 is TGTGCCATCCGAAGCGGGGGCGAGCAGTACTTC. This codes for CAIRSGGEQYF.